The next 21 T cell receptor beta chains were all read from a single sample in a study of CD4 T cell repertoires in COVID-19. Libraries were prepared by immunoSEQ multiplex PCR; TCRdb keeps only in-frame clonotypes and omits some of them. The repertoire consists of approximately 79,000 clones, with 83% occurring once and the leading ten covering around 0.59%. The source was CD4+ T cells from peripheral blood, collected after recovery from COVID-19. Source of these receptors: a human donor who had COVID-19.

The CDR3 loop is CASSGTGINTGELFF. CDR3 nucleotide sequence: TGTGCCAGCAGCGGGACAGGGATAAACACCGGGGAGCTGTTTTTT. The chain uses TRBV6-4 and TRBJ2-2; 9 positions match TRBD1. CDR3 size: 15 residues. Per the germline V gene, CDR1 is MRHNA and CDR2 is SNTAGT. J was trimmed by 2 bases and V by 6 bases; bases with no gene match: 4.

This chain uses TRBV3-1 (or the pseudogene TRBV3-2) with TRBJ1-6; TRBD1 might be the D (6 bases). CDR3 length: 17 amino acids. Trimming pared 5 bases from V and 3 bases from J, leaving 17 bases between. The germline V gene has CDR1 LGHDT and CDR2 YNNKEL (reference sequence). The CDR3 DNA reads TGTGCCAGCAGCAACGCCGGGGGGCAAGTCTATAATTCACCCCTCCACTTT. Protein product: CASSNAGGQVYNSPLHF.

The chain combines TRBV19 with TRBJ1-5; D is uncertain. V lost 1 base and J lost 4, with 5 bases in between. Germline V gene data show CDR1 as LNHDA and CDR2 as SQIVND (reference sequence). The CDR3 is 13 amino acids. DNA of the CDR3: TGTGCCAGTAGTATAGGGGGTAATCAGCCCCAGCATTTT. As protein: CASSIGGNQPQHF.

This clone was detected only once. The chain links TRBV5-6 to TRBJ2-5, with 7 bases matching TRBD1. This CDR3 is built from 15 residues. V lost 2 bases, J lost 4 bases, and 8 bases stayed unmatched. Germline V gene lookup returns CDR1 SGHDT and CDR2 YYEEEE. Written as DNA, the CDR3 is TGTGCCAGCAGCTTAGGGGGCGGACTCCCAGAGACCCAGTACTTC. This gives the protein CASSLGGGLPETQYF.

This rearrangement joins TRBV19 to TRBJ1-2; 9 bases are a match to TRBD1. The CDR3 sequence is 15 residues long. Germline CDR1 LNHDA, CDR2 SQIVND (reference sequence). V lost 4 bases and J lost 3; bases outside the gene matches: 6. For the CDR3, the DNA is TGTGCCAGTAGTAAGGACAGGGGTGCGTACTATGGCTACACCTTC. Amino acids: CASSKDRGAYYGYTF.

The chain uses TRBV14 and TRBJ2-7, with D possibly being TRBD1 (6 bases). This CDR3 is 15 amino acids long. Germline assignment: CDR1 SGHDN and CDR2 FVKESK. V lost 3 bases to trimming and J lost 3 bases, with 15 bases between them. CDR3 region: CASSHRDTRFYEQYF. In nucleotides, the CDR3 is TGTGCCAGCAGCCACCGGGACACCCGGTTCTACGAGCAGTACTTC.

This chain connects TRBV19 to TRBJ2-1; TRBD1 might be the D (6 bases). Trimming cost V 5 bases and J 15 bases, with 17 bases left between them. This CDR3 comprises 12 residues. Germline-derived CDR1 and CDR2 are LNHDA and SQIVND (reference sequence). The CDR3 DNA is TGTGCCAGTAGTTCGTCAGGGGCTAGGCCGTTCTTC. Protein: CASSSSGARPFF.

The chain uses TRBV5-6 and TRBJ2-5; a weak D match, TRBD1 (6 bases). V gave up 6 bases and J gave up 3 bases, with 12 bases separating them. The CDR3 extends over 13 amino acids. CDR1 and CDR2 from the germline V gene are SGHDT and YYEEEE. For the CDR3, the DNA is TGTGCCAGCACCACCAGGGGAAAAGAGACCCAGTACTTC. It is translated as CASTTRGKETQYF.

V and J are TRBV19 and TRBJ2-5; 9 nucleotides align to TRBD1. Trimming took 6 bases from V and 4 from J; bases not matched to a gene: 9. Looked up from germline, CDR1 is LNHDA and CDR2 is SQIVND (reference sequence). CDR3 length: 15 residues. The CDR3 DNA reads TGTGCCAGTAGATCCACAGGGGGCCGTGGAGAGACCCAGTACTTC. Its protein product is CASRSTGGRGETQYF. The full variable domain, completed using reference TRBV19 and TRBJ2-5, is DGGITQSPKYLFRKEGQNVTLSCEQNLNHDAMYWYRQDPGQGLRLIYYSQIVNDFQKGDIAEGYSVSREKKESFPLTVTSAQKNPTAFYLCASRSTGGRGETQYFGPGTRLLVL.

This chain's CDR3 is CASRDRAGNTIYF. The CDR3 DNA follows: TGTGCCAGCAGGGACAGGGCTGGAAACACCATATATTTT. This sequence joins TRBV6-5 and TRBJ1-3; 8 bases map to TRBD1. J gave up 2 bases and V 6 bases, and 0 bases lay outside the gene matches. This CDR3 region has 13 residues. Germline CDR1 and CDR2: MNHEY and SVGAGI.

The chain couples TRBV2 to TRBJ1-1; 7 bases line up with TRBD1. Germline V lookup: CDR1 SNHLY, CDR2 FYNNEI. This CDR3 has 14 amino acids. V was pared by 2 bases and J by 2 bases, with 2 bases of the junction left unmatched. The CDR3 sequence: CASSEQGGNTEAFF. DNA for the CDR3: TGTGCCAGCAGTGAACAAGGGGGCAACACTGAAGCTTTCTTT.

This chain links TRBV28 with TRBJ1-5, with D possibly TRBD1 on 6 matching bases. The CDR3 is made up of 15 amino acids. V gave up 8 bases and J gave up 7 bases, with 21 bases separating them. From germline, CDR1 is MDHEN and CDR2 SYDVKM. The CDR3 spells CASGGQFGTSQPQHF. CDR3 in DNA: TGTGCCAGCGGGGGCCAGTTTGGCACATCGCAGCCCCAGCATTTT.

V gene TRBV28 combines with J gene TRBJ2-5, with D perhaps assigned TRBD1 or TRBD2 (6 bases each). Trimming cost V 4 bases and J 5 bases, with 17 bases left between them. This CDR3 is built from 15 residues. Germline lookup yields CDR1 MDHEN and CDR2 SYDVKM. CDR3 amino acids: CASSSPGGGLETQYF. The CDR3 DNA is TGTGCCAGCAGTTCCCCAGGAGGGGGGCTGGAGACCCAGTACTTC.

V is TRBV29-1 and J is TRBJ2-3; D may match TRBD1 or TRBD2 (6 bases each). Germline assignment: CDR1 SQVTM and CDR2 ANQGSEA. The length of the CDR3 is 16 residues. V was shortened by 6 bases and J by 2 bases, with 21 bases between the two germline ends. The CDR3 region is CSVSGDLDRNTDTQYF. The CDR3 nucleotides read TGCAGCGTGTCCGGGGACTTGGACAGAAACACAGATACGCAGTATTTT.

The J gene is TRBJ1-2, the V gene TRBV9; D remains ambiguous. Trimming stripped 2 bases from V and 8 bases from J, with 10 bases between. The CDR3 runs to 12 residues. Per germline, CDR1 SGDLS and CDR2 YYNGEE. The DNA of the CDR3 is TGTGCCAGCAGCGTCAGCGGCGGAGGCTACACCTTC. As protein: CASSVSGGGYTF.

This chain joins TRBV30 and TRBJ1-1; D is ambiguous. CDR3 size: 12 residues. Germline-derived CDR1 and CDR2 are GTSNPN and SVGIG (reference sequence). The V end was cut by 3 bases, the J end by 1 base, with 6 bases between. CDR3: CAWRWTNTEAFF. The CDR3 DNA follows: TGTGCCTGGAGGTGGACGAACACTGAAGCTTTCTTT.

This sequence joins TRBV6-1 and TRBJ2-7; the D is unclear. CDR3 size: 14 residues. Deletions cut 1 base from V and 4 bases from J, with 11 bases between. The germline gives CDR1 MNHNS, CDR2 SASEGT. DNA for the CDR3: TGTGCCAGCAGTGAAGTCGGAAGGGAATACGAGCAGTACTTC. Amino acid sequence: CASSEVGREYEQYF.

This chain uses TRBV19 with TRBJ1-1; D is possibly TRBD1 (6 bases). CDR3 length: 12 amino acids. Trimming shortened V by 8 bases and J by 5 bases, and 12 bases separated the two germline ends. The germline gives CDR1 LNHDA, CDR2 SQIVND (reference sequence). The CDR3: CASSSQGTEAFF. In DNA form, the CDR3 reads TGTGCCAGTTCTTCTCAGGGGACTGAAGCTTTCTTT.

The gene calls are TRBV10-3 and TRBJ2-3, with 13 nucleotides matching TRBD2. CDR1 is ENHRY, CDR2 SYGVKD, per germline. CDR3 length: 15 residues. V was clipped by 8 bases and J by 2 bases; unmatched bases: 4. This CDR3 reads CAIGGLAGATDTQYF. The CDR3, as DNA: TGTGCCATCGGCGGACTAGCGGGGGCCACAGATACGCAGTATTTT.

The rearrangement links TRBV4-2 to TRBJ2-4, with 7 bases identical to TRBD2. J lost 7 bases, V lost 0 bases, and 9 bases had no gene match. CDR3 length: 16 amino acids. The germline CDR1 and CDR2 sequences are LGHNA and YNFKEQ. The CDR3 DNA is TGTGCCAGCAGCCAAGATTCAGGGAGGGAGTTGAACATTCAGTACTTC. Translated: CASSQDSGRELNIQYF.

The chain employs TRBV19 and TRBJ2-2; possible D gene TRBD2, 6 bases. CDR3 length: 15 residues. V was cut by 5 bases and J by 1 base, with 11 bases left in between. Germline V CDR1 and CDR2: LNHDA, SQIVND (reference sequence). The CDR3 region has the DNA TGTGCCAGTAGTTTTGGGACTTTGAACACCGGGGAGCTGTTTTTT. Its protein is CASSFGTLNTGELFF. The complete variable domain, with remaining parts taken from reference TRBV19 and TRBJ2-2, reads DGGITQSPKYLFRKEGQNVTLSCEQNLNHDAMYWYRQDPGQGLRLIYYSQIVNDFQKGDIAEGYSVSREKKESFPLTVTSAQKNPTAFYLCASSFGTLNTGELFFGEGSRLTVL.